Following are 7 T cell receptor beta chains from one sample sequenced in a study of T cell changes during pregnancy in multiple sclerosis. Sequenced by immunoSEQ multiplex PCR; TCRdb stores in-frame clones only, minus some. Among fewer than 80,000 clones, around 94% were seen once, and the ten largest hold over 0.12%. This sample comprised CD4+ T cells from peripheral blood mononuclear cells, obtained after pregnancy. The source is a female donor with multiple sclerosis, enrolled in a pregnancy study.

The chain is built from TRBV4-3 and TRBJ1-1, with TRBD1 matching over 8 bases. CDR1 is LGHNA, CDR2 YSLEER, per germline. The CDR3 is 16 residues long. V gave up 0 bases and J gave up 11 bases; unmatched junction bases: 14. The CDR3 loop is CASSQDHLQGALWAFF. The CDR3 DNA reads TGCGCCAGCAGCCAAGACCACCTCCAGGGGGCTCTATGGGCTTTCTTT.

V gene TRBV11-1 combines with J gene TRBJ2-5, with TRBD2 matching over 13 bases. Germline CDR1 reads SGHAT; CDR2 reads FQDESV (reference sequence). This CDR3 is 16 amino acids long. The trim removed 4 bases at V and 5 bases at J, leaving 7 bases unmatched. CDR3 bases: TGTGCCAGCAGCTCAGCCGGGACTAGCGGGGTTGAGACCCAGTACTTC. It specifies CASSSAGTSGVETQYF. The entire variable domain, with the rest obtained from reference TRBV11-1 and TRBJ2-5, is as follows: EAEVAQSPRYKITEKSQAVAFWCDPISGHATLYWYRQILGQGPELLVQFQDESVVDDSQLPKDRFSAERLKGVDSTLKIQPAELGDSAMYLCASSSAGTSGVETQYFGPGTRLLVL.

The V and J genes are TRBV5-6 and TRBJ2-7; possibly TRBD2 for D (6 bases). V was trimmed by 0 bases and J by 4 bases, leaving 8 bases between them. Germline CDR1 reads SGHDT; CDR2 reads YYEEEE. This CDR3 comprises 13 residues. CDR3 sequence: CASSLASVYEQYF. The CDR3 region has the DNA TGTGCCAGCAGCTTGGCTAGCGTATACGAGCAGTACTTC. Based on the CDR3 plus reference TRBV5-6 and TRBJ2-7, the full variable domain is DAGVTQSPTHLIKTRGQQVTLRCSPKSGHDTVSWYQQALGQGPQFIFQYYEEEERQRGNFPDRFSGHQFPNYSSELNVNALLLGDSALYLCASSLASVYEQYFGPGTRLTVT.

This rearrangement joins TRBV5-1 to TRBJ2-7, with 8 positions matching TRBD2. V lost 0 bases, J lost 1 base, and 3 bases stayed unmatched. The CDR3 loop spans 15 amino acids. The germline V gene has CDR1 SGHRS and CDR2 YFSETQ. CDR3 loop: CASSLGTSSSYEQYF. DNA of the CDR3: TGCGCCAGCAGCTTGGGGACTAGCTCTTCCTACGAGCAGTACTTC.

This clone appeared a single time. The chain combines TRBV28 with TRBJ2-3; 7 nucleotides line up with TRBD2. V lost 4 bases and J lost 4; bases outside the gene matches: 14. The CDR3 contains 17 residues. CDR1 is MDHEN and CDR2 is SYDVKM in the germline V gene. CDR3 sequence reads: CASSSPGASGGADTQYF. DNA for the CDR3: TGTGCCAGCAGTTCCCCCGGAGCTAGCGGTGGGGCAGATACGCAGTATTTT. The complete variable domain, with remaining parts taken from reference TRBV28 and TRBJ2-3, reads DVKVTQSSRYLVKRTGEKVFLECVQDMDHENMFWYRQDPGLGLRLIYFSYDVKMKEKGDIPEGYSVSREKKERFSLILESASTNQTSMYLCASSSPGASGGADTQYFGPGTRLTVL.

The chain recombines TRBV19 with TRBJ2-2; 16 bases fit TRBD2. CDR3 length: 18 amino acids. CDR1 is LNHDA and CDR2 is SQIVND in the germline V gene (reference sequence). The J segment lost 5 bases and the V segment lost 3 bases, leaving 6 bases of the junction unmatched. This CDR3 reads CASSIGTSGRARTGELFF. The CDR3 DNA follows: TGTGCCAGTAGTATCGGGACTAGCGGGAGGGCCCGGACCGGGGAGCTGTTTTTT.

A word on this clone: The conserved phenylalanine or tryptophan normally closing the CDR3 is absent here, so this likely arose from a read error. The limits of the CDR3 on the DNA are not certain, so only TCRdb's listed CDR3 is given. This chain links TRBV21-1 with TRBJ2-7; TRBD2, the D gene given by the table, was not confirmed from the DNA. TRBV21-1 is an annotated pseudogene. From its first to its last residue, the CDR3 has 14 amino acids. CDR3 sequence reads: CASSRHWTGPYEQL.